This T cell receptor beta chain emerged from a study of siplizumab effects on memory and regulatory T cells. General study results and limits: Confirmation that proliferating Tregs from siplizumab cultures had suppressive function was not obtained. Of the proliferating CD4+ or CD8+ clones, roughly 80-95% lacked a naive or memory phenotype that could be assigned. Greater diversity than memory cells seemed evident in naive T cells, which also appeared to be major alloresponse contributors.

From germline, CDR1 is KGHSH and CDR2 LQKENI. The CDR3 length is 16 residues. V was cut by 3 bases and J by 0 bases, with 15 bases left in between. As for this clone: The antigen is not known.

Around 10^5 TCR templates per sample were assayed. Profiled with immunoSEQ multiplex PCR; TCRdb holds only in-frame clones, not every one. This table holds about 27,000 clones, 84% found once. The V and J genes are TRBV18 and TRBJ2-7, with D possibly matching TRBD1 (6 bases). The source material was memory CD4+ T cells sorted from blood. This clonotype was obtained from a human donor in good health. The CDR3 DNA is TGTGCCAGCTCACCGGAACAGGGATCTAGCTCCTACGAGCAGTACTTC. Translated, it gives CASSPEQGSSSYEQYF.